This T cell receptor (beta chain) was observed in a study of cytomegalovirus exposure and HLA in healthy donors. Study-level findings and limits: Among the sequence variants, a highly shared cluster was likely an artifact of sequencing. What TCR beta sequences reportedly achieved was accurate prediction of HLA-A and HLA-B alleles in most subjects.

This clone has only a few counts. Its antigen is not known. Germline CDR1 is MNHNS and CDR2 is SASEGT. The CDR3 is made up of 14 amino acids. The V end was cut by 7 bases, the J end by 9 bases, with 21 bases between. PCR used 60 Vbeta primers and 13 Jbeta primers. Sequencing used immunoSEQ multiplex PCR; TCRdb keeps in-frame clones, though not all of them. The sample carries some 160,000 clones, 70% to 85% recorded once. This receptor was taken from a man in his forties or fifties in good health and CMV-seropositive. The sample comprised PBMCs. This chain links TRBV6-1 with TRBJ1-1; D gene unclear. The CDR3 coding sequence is TGTGCCAGCATCCCTCCGGGAACCGGTTATCAAGCTTTCTTT. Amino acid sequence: CASIPPGTGYQAFF.